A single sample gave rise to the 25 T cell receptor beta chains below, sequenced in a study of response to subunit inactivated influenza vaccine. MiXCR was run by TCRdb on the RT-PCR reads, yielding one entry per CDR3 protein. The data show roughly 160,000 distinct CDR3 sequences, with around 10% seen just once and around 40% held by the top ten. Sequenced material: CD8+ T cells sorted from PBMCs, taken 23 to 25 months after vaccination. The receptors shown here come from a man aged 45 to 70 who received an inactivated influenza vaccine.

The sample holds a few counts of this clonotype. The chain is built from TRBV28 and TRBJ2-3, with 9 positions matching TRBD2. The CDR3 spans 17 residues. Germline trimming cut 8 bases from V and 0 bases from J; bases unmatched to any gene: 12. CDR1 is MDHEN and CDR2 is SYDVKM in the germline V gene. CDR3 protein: CASEVVAGVTSTDTQYF. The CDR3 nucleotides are TGTGCCAGCGAGGTGGTAGCGGGAGTCACTAGCACAGATACGCAGTATTTT.

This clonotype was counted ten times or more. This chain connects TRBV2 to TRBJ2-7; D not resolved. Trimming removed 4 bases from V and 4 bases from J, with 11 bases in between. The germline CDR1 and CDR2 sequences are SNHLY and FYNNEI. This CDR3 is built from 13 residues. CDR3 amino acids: CASSVTTEYEQYF. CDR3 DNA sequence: TGTGCCAGCAGTGTAACTACAGAATACGAGCAGTACTTC.

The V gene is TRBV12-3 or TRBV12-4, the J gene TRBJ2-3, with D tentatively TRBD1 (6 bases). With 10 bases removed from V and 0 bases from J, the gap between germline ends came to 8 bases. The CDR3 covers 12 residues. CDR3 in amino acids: CATRGSTDTQYF. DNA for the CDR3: TGTGCCACCAGGGGTAGCACAGATACGCAGTATTTT.

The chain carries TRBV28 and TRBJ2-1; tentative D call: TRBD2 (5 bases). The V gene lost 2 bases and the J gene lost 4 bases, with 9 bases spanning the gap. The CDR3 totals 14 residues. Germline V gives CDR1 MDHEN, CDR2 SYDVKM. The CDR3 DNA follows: TGTGCCAGCAGTTTAGAGCGGCGTTACAATGAGCAGTTCTTC. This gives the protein CASSLERRYNEQFF.

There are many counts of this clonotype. In DNA, the CDR3 is TGTGCCAGCAGTTACGCTCTGGACAGCCTACGCGAGCAGTACTTC. Encoded protein: CASSYALDSLREQYF. The chain couples TRBV6-2 or TRBV6-3 to TRBJ2-7, with a possible D match to TRBD1 (6 bases). V was shortened by 2 bases and J by 6 bases, with 17 bases between the two germline ends. Germline V CDR1 and CDR2: MNHEY, SVGEGT. The CDR3 contains 15 residues.

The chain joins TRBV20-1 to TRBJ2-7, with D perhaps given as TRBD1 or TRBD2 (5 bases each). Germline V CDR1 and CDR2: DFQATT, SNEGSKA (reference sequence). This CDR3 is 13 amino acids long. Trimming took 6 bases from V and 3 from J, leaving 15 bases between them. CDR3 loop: CSADEGSDYEQYF. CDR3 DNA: TGCAGTGCCGATGAGGGGTCCGACTACGAGCAGTACTTC.

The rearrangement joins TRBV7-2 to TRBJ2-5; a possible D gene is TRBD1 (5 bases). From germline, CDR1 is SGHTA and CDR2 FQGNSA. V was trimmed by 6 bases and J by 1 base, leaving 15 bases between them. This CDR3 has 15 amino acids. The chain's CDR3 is CASRQLTAFQETQYF. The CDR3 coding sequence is TGTGCCAGCAGACAATTGACAGCCTTCCAAGAGACCCAGTACTTC.

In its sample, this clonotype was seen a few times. CDR3 region: CASTSGRGQETQYF. The CDR3 coding sequence is TGTGCCAGCACCAGCGGGAGGGGACAAGAGACCCAGTACTTC. V is TRBV6-1 and J is TRBJ2-5; 10 bases are shared with TRBD2. The CDR3 has 14 amino acids. Looked up from germline, CDR1 is MNHNS and CDR2 is SASEGT. Trimming took 7 bases from V and 2 from J; bases not matched to a gene: 4.

Written as DNA, the CDR3 is TGTGCCAGCAGCCAACAGGCGTCTTGGACCTACGAGCAGTACTTC. This sequence encodes CASSQQASWTYEQYF. V is TRBV3-1 and J is TRBJ2-7; unclear D gene. The V gene's germline CDR1 is LGHDT and CDR2 YNNKEL (reference sequence). V was cut by 2 bases and J by 2 bases, with 13 bases left in between. CDR3 length: 15 amino acids.

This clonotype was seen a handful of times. The CDR3 is CASSAGLRAYNEQFF. Here the CDR3 DNA reads TGTGCCAGCAGTGCAGGGTTGCGGGCCTACAATGAGCAGTTCTTC. V and J are TRBV2 and TRBJ2-1, with D tentatively TRBD1 or TRBD2 (5 bases each). V was clipped by 4 bases and J by 2 bases, with 12 bases between them. The CDR3 has 15 residues. Germline V gives CDR1 SNHLY, CDR2 FYNNEI.

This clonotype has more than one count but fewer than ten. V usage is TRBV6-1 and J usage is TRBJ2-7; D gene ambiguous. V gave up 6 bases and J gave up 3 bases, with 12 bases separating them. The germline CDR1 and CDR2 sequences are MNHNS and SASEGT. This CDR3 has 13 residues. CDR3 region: CASSQYGFYEQYF. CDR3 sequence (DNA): TGTGCCAGCAGCCAGTACGGATTCTACGAGCAGTACTTC.

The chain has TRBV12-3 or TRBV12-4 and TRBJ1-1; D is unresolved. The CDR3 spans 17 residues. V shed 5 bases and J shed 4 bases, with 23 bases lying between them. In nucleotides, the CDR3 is TGTGCCAGCAGTCCCCACACGTCCCCGACCGGGAGCACTGAAGCTTTCTTT. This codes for CASSPHTSPTGSTEAFF.

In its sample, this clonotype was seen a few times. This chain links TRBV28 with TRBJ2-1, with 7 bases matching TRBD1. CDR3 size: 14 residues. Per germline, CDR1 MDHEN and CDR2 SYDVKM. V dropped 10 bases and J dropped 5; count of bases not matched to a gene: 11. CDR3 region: CATSSQQGNNEQFF. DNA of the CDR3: TGTGCCACCTCAAGTCAACAGGGGAACAATGAGCAGTTCTTC.

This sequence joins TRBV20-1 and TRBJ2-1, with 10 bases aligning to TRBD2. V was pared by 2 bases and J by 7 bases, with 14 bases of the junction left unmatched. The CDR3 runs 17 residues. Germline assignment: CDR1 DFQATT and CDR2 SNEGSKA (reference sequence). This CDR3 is CSARWLAGVGLTNEQFF. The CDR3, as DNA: TGCAGTGCTAGATGGCTAGCGGGAGTAGGCCTTACTAATGAGCAGTTCTTC.

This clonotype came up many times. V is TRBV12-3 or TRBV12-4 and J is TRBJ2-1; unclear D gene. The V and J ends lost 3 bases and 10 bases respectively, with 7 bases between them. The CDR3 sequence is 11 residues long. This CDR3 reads CASSFSLEQFF. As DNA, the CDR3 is TGTGCCAGCAGTTTCAGTCTGGAGCAGTTCTTC.

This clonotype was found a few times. This CDR3 is CASSPRDRGNTGELFF. In nucleotides, the CDR3 is TGTGCCAGCAGCCCCCGGGACAGGGGGAATACCGGGGAGCTGTTTTTT. The chain links TRBV7-9 to TRBJ2-2; TRBD1 aligns across 11 bases. CDR3 length equals 16 residues. V was clipped by 5 bases and J by 5 bases; unmatched bases: 7. Germline V lookup: CDR1 SEHNR, CDR2 FQNEAQ (reference sequence).

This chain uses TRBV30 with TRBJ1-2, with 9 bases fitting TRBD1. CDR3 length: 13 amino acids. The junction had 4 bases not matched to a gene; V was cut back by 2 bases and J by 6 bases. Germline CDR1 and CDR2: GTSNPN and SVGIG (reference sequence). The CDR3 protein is CAWSIDRGNGYTF. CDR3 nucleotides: TGTGCCTGGAGTATCGACAGGGGGAATGGCTACACCTTC.

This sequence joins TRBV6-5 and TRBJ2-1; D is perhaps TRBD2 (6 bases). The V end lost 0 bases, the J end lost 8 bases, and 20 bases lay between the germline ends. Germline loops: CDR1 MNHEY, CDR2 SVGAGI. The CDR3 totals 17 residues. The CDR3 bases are TGTGCCAGCAGTTACTCGGTAGCGGAGGGGCTAATGGATGAGCAGTTCTTC. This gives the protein CASSYSVAEGLMDEQFF.

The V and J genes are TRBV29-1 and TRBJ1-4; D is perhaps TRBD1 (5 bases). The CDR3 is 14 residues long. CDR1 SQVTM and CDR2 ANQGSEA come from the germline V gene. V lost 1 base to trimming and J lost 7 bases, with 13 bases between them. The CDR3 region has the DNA TGCAGCGTTGAAGGCGTAGGGACTTCTGAAAAACTGTTTTTT. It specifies CSVEGVGTSEKLFF.

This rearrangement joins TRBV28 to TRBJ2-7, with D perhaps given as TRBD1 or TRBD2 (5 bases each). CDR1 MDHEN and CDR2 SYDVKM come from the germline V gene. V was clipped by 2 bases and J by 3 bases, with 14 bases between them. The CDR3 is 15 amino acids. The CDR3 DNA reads TGTGCCAGCAGTTTAATCCGGACGGGGCACTACGAGCAGTACTTC. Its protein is CASSLIRTGHYEQYF.

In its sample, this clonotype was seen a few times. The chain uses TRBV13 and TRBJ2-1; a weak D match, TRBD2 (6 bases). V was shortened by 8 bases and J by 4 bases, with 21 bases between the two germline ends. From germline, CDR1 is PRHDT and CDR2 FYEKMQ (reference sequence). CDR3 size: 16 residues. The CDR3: CASYLGRTINYNEQFF. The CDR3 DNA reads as TGTGCCAGCTACTTGGGGAGGACGATTAATTACAATGAGCAGTTCTTC.

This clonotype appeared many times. The CDR3 region has the DNA TGCAGTGCTACACAGCCCTCCTACAATGAGCAGTTCTTC. Its protein product is CSATQPSYNEQFF. V and J are TRBV20-1 and TRBJ2-1; D not certain. The CDR3 is made up of 13 amino acids. Germline V gene sequence: CDR1 DFQATT, CDR2 SNEGSKA (reference sequence). Trimming took 4 bases from V and 0 from J, leaving 7 bases between them.

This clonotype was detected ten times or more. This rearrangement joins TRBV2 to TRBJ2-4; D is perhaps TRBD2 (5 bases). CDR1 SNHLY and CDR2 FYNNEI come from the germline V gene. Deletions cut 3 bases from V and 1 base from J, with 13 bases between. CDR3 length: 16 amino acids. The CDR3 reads CASSESSGRAKNIQYF. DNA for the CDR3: TGTGCCAGCAGTGAGAGTTCGGGAAGGGCCAAAAACATTCAGTACTTC.

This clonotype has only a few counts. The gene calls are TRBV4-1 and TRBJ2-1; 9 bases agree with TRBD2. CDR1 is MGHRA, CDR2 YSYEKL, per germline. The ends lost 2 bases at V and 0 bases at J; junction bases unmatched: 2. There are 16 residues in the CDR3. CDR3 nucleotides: TGCGCCAGCAGCCAACATAGCGGGAGCTCCTACAATGAGCAGTTCTTC. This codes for CASSQHSGSSYNEQFF.

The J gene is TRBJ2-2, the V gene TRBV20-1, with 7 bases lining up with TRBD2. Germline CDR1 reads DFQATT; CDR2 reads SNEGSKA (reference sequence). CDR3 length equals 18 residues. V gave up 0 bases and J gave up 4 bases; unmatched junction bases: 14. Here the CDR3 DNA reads TGCAGTGCTAGAGATCTAAGCGGCAGGGAGGGCCTCACCGGGGAGCTGTTTTTT. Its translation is CSARDLSGREGLTGELFF.